This T cell receptor (beta chain) was observed in a study of early T cells in non-severe SARS-CoV-2 infection. About the research overall: Sequencing used unsorted whole-blood bulk RNA, so chains lack pairing. Study findings and constraints: VDJdb matching favored anti-spike CD8 responses, missing private and CD4 specificities.

About this clonotype itself: What it binds is unknown.

Individual cDNA molecules received unique molecular identifiers. From the 5' RACE reads, TCRdb called clonotypes with MiXCR, one entry per CDR3 protein. This table holds 40,000 to 55,000 distinct CDR3 sequences, about a quarter found once. Unmatched junction bases numbered 7, after V lost 2 bases and J lost 7 bases. This CDR3 is built from 15 residues. CDR1 SGHTA and CDR2 FQGTGA come from the germline V gene. The specimen comprised whole blood, sampled at baseline. This chain uses TRBV7-3 with TRBJ2-1; 8 bases are a match to TRBD2. The sequence derives from an adult who was a healthcare worker with PCR-confirmed SARS-CoV-2 infection or an uninfected control (not recorded which). CDR3 loop: CASSLGTSPLNEQFF. For the CDR3, the DNA is TGTGCCAGCAGCTTAGGGACTAGTCCTCTTAATGAGCAGTTCTTC. Filled out from reference TRBV7-3 and TRBJ2-1, the complete variable domain reads GAGVSQTPSNKVTEKGKYVELRCDPISGHTALYWYRQSLGQGPEFLIYFQGTGAADDSGLPNDRFFAVRPEGSVSTLKIQRTERGDSAVYLCASSLGTSPLNEQFFGPGTRLTVL.